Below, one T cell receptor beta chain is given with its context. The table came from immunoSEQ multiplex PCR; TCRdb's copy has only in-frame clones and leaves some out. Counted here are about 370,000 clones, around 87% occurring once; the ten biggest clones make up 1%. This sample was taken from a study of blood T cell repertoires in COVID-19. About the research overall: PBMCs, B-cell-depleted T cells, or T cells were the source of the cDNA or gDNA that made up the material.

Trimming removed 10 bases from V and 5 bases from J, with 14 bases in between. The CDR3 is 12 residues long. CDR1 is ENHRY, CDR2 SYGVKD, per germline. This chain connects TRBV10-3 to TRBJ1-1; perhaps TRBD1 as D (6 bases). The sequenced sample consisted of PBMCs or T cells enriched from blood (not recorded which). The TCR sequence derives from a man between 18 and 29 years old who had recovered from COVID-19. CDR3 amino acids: CATSRGGTEAFF. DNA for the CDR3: TGTGCCACGTCTAGGGGGGGAACTGAAGCTTTCTTT.